The 20 T cell receptor beta chains below come from one sample, sequenced in a study of shared clonotypes between healthy human individuals. Repertoires were generated with immunoSEQ multiplex PCR, while TCRdb's copy carries only in-frame clones and drops some. The sample consists of 2 million to 2.5 million clones, under 95% of them appearing once. Sequenced input: naive CD4+ T cells from PBMCs. Subset reported: CD45RA+ positively selected. Source of these receptors: a man between 18 and 29 years old in good health. Some clones in this sample may be carry-over from other donors' samples.

This clone was detected a few times. This chain links TRBV5-5 with TRBJ2-2; 8 bases map to TRBD1. V shed 6 bases and J 1 base; nucleotides not matched to a gene: 8. Germline assignment: CDR1 SGHKS and CDR2 YYEKEE (reference sequence). The CDR3 has 16 residues. CDR3 DNA: TGTGCCAGCACCTTCTCCGGGACAGGGAACACCGGGGAGCTGTTTTTT. This translates into CASTFSGTGNTGELFF.

The chain joins TRBV18 to TRBJ2-4; TRBD1 matches at 7 bases. Germline V lookup: CDR1 KGHSH, CDR2 LQKENI. Losses at the gene ends were 4 bases for V and 8 bases for J; bases not matched to a gene: 5. This CDR3 comprises 13 residues. The CDR3 nucleotides read TGTGCCAGCTCACAGGGGGCAGGTGACATTCAGTACTTC. This sequence encodes CASSQGAGDIQYF.

This clone appeared once. The rearrangement links TRBV7-2 to TRBJ2-2; 7 bases agree with TRBD2. The CDR3 consists of 15 residues. Trimming took 6 bases from V and 5 from J; bases not matched to a gene: 9. Per germline, CDR1 SGHTA and CDR2 FQGNSA. CDR3: CASSRRSGGTGELFF. The CDR3 coding sequence is TGTGCCAGCAGTCGTCGGTCGGGAGGTACCGGGGAGCTGTTTTTT.

This chain uses TRBV5-1 with TRBJ2-5; maybe TRBD1 (5 bases). V shed 1 base and J shed 1 base, with 8 bases lying between them. The CDR3 contains 14 residues. The germline gives CDR1 SGHRS, CDR2 YFSETQ. The CDR3 coding sequence is TGCGCCAGCAGCTTGTGGGGCCTCCAAGAGACCCAGTACTTC. Its translation is CASSLWGLQETQYF.

CDR3 in amino acids: CASTDPRASGGYTDTQYF. CDR3 sequence (DNA): TGTGCCAGCACTGACCCCCGGGCTAGCGGGGGGTACACAGATACGCAGTATTTT. The V call is TRBV5-4, the J call TRBJ2-3, with 11 bases fitting TRBD2. Unmatched junction bases numbered 14, after V lost 6 bases and J lost 2 bases. This CDR3 contains 18 residues. Germline V CDR1 and CDR2: SGHNT, YYREEE (reference sequence). Drawing the rest from reference TRBV5-4 and TRBJ2-3, the complete variable domain is ETGVTQSPTHLIKTRGQQVTLRCSSQSGHNTVSWYQQALGQGPQFIFQYYREEENGRGNFPPRFSGLQFPNYSSELNVNALELDDSALYLCASTDPRASGGYTDTQYFGPGTRLTVL.

The rearrangement uses TRBV18 and TRBJ2-5; 8 bases align to TRBD2. CDR1 is KGHSH, CDR2 LQKENI, per germline. Trimming took 0 bases from V and 1 from J; bases not matched to a gene: 10. This CDR3 contains 18 residues. DNA of the CDR3: TGTGCCAGCTCACCACCGTCGGCGGTAGCGGGGCCCCAAGAGACCCAGTACTTC. Translated, it gives CASSPPSAVAGPQETQYF.

The chain recombines TRBV5-6 with TRBJ2-1; D ambiguous. The CDR3 totals 8 residues. The germline CDR1 and CDR2 sequences are SGHDT and YYEEEE. Trimming stripped 10 bases from V and 12 bases from J, with 8 bases between. The CDR3 sequence: CARIVQFF. The DNA for the CDR3 is TGTGCCCGTATAGTGCAGTTCTTC.

The V call is TRBV28, the J call TRBJ2-5, with D maybe TRBD1 (6 bases). Germline V lookup: CDR1 MDHEN, CDR2 SYDVKM. This CDR3 has 15 amino acids. The V end lost 6 bases, the J end lost 4 bases, and 18 bases lay between the germline ends. The DNA of the CDR3 is TGTGCCAGCAGAATAGAGGGGCAGGGGATAGAGACCCAGTACTTC. This gives the protein CASRIEGQGIETQYF.

The chain has TRBV13 and TRBJ1-4; D gene ambiguous. V lost 3 bases and J lost 0, with 17 bases in between. CDR1 and CDR2 from the germline V gene are PRHDT and FYEKMQ (reference sequence). The CDR3 is made up of 18 amino acids. CDR3 region: CASSLSLGKWATNEKLFF. The CDR3 DNA reads TGTGCCAGCAGCTTGTCTCTAGGGAAGTGGGCAACTAATGAAAAACTGTTTTTT. Together with reference TRBV13 and TRBJ1-4, the CDR3 gives the full variable domain: AAGVIQSPRHLIKEKRETATLKCYPIPRHDTVYWYQQGPGQDPQFLISFYEKMQSDKGSIPDRFSAQQFSDYHSELNMSSLELGDSALYFCASSLSLGKWATNEKLFFGSGTQLSVL.

The chain uses TRBV27 and TRBJ2-2; TRBD1 matches at 8 bases. Germline V CDR1 and CDR2: MNHEY, SMNVEV (reference sequence). V gave up 8 bases and J gave up 5 bases; unmatched junction bases: 10. This CDR3 comprises 15 residues. The CDR3 loop is CASYVRQGATGELFF. The CDR3 DNA reads as TGTGCCAGCTATGTTCGGCAGGGGGCAACCGGGGAGCTGTTTTTT.

This sequence joins TRBV28 and TRBJ1-4; D is undetermined. Trimming took 7 bases from V and 6 from J, leaving 12 bases between them. This CDR3 has 13 amino acids. From germline, CDR1 is MDHEN and CDR2 SYDVKM. This CDR3 is CASTLPGDEKLFF. CDR3 coding DNA: TGTGCCAGCACCCTCCCCGGGGATGAAAAACTGTTTTTT.

The rearrangement links TRBV18 to TRBJ2-7; the D call may be TRBD1 or TRBD2 (5 bases each). Germline V gene lookup returns CDR1 KGHSH and CDR2 LQKENI. The V end lost 4 bases, the J end lost 6 bases, and 16 bases lay between the germline ends. CDR3 length equals 14 residues. This CDR3 reads CASSLAGGGSEQYF. The CDR3 DNA follows: TGTGCCAGCTCACTGGCTGGTGGGGGATCCGAGCAGTACTTC.

The table lists this clone with a count of one. The J gene is TRBJ2-2, the V gene TRBV7-6; no definite D call. This CDR3 is 13 amino acids long. V lost 10 bases, J lost 8 bases, and 17 bases lay in between. Germline V CDR1 and CDR2: SGHVS, FNYEAQ. The CDR3 DNA reads TGTGCCACCCGGGCCCTTAATGCGGGGGAGCTGTTTTTT. Translating gives CATRALNAGELFF.

This rearrangement joins TRBV19 to TRBJ2-3; D assignment may be TRBD1 or TRBD2 (5 bases each). Per germline, CDR1 LNHDA and CDR2 SQIVND (reference sequence). The CDR3 loop spans 13 amino acids. V was shortened by 10 bases and J by 4 bases, with 15 bases between the two germline ends. The CDR3 sequence is CANPWGFADTQYF. The CDR3 bases are TGTGCCAACCCATGGGGGTTTGCAGATACGCAGTATTTT.

The chain links TRBV19 to TRBJ2-2, with TRBD2 as a possible D gene (7 bases). V lost 5 bases to trimming and J lost 6 bases, with 19 bases between them. This CDR3 is 16 amino acids long. Germline assignment: CDR1 LNHDA and CDR2 SQIVND (reference sequence). The DNA for the CDR3 is TGTGCCAGTAGTTCCCCGGGGGGCGGGAGCCCCGGGGAGCTGTTTTTT. It codes for CASSSPGGGSPGELFF.

As concerns this clone: A junction boundary mismatches the germline segment, possibly from a read error. Other DNA sequences in the sample encode the same CDR3. The genes are TRBV6-6 and TRBJ1-2; the match to TRBD1 covers 9 bases. The germline V gene encodes CDR1 MNHNY and CDR2 SVGAGI (reference sequence). This CDR3 comprises 15 residues. The CDR3 region has the DNA TGTGCCAGCAGCTACTCGGGACAGGGTAACTATGGCTACACCTTC. It specifies CASSYSGQGNYGYTF.

Worth noting for this clone: Different DNA sequences within this sample yield the same CDR3. The V gene is TRBV5-1, the J gene TRBJ2-2; TRBD1 matches 9 bases. Germline assignment: CDR1 SGHRS and CDR2 YFSETQ. The junction had 0 bases not matched to a gene; V was cut back by 0 bases and J by 3 bases. The CDR3 spans 15 residues. CDR3 DNA: TGCGCCAGCAGCTTGGGGACAGGGGACACCGGGGAGCTGTTTTTT. This gives the protein CASSLGTGDTGELFF. The full variable domain, its missing parts supplied by reference TRBV5-1 and TRBJ2-2, is KAGVTQTPRYLIKTRGQQVTLSCSPISGHRSVSWYQQTPGQGLQFLFEYFSETQRNKGNFPGRFSGRQFSNSRSEMNVSTLELGDSALYLCASSLGTGDTGELFFGEGSRLTVL.

The J gene is TRBJ2-5, the V gene TRBV15; possible D gene TRBD2, 6 bases. V was trimmed by 0 bases and J by 11 bases, leaving 10 bases between them. The CDR3 consists of 12 residues. CDR1 is LNHNV and CDR2 is YYDKDF in the germline V gene (reference sequence). DNA for the CDR3: TGTGCCACCAGCAGAGATCGTGGGGGGCAGTACTTC. Protein sequence: CATSRDRGGQYF.

This chain connects TRBV5-1 to TRBJ1-2; 9 bases map to TRBD1. The germline V gene encodes CDR1 SGHRS and CDR2 YFSETQ. The CDR3 has 17 amino acids. V lost 4 bases, J lost 5 bases, and 15 bases stayed unmatched. The CDR3 DNA is TGCGCCAGCAGCCCCGAGGGGGGACAGGGTTTGATGTATGGCTACACCTTC. Protein product: CASSPEGGQGLMYGYTF.

The chain joins TRBV7-3 to TRBJ2-7; 8 nucleotides align to TRBD2. The CDR3 length is 14 residues. Germline V gene sequence: CDR1 SGHTA, CDR2 FQGTGA. V was pared by 0 bases and J by 12 bases, with 10 bases of the junction left unmatched. Written as DNA, the CDR3 is TGTGCCAGCAGCTTAACGGCGGGAGGTCGCGTCTTGTACTTC. Translated: CASSLTAGGRVLYF.